This TCR beta chain was captured in a study of T cells after yellow fever vaccination. TCRdb ran MiXCR on the 5' RACE reads and lists one entry per CDR3 protein. Among 200,000 to 300,000 distinct CDR3 sequences listed, 10% to 15% were seen once. Comment on this clonotype: Its cognate antigen is unknown.

Notes on the study in general: Abundant clonotypes from the bulk population could contaminate FACS-sorted repertoires. Although most clonotypes did not, a small share appeared in both CD4 and CD8 compartments.

This CDR3 has 18 amino acids. The germline V gene has CDR1 LGHNA and CDR2 YSLEER. V lost 1 base and J 0 bases, leaving 16 bases between the germline ends. The V call is TRBV4-3, the J call TRBJ2-1, with D unresolved. The TCR sequence derives from a man aged 30 to 39 who received the YFV17D yellow fever vaccine. The specimen was CD4+ T cells sorted from PBMCs, collected 45 days after the yellow fever booster vaccination. The CDR3 loop reads CASSQGRAAASSYNEQFF. The CDR3 region has the DNA TGCGCCAGCAGCCAAGGTAGGGCGGCGGCTAGCTCCTACAATGAGCAGTTCTTC.